This T cell receptor (beta chain) is drawn from a study of cytomegalovirus exposure and HLA in healthy donors. Study-wide context: Assignment to the Caucasian-associated ancestry cluster applied to around 82% of the 300 to 500 genotyped donors.

General study findings and limits: In an earlier analysis, about 87% or about 30%: the productive usage of most TCR beta V segments.

On this clone itself: The antigen remains undetermined.

The study ran its PCR with 60 Vbeta and 13 Jbeta primers. Repertoires were generated with immunoSEQ multiplex PCR, while TCRdb's copy carries only in-frame clones and drops some. The sample yields about 99,000 clones, roughly three quarters seen once. Per the germline V gene, CDR1 is SGHDT and CDR2 is YYEEEE. V shed 2 bases and J shed 3 bases, with 15 bases lying between them. The CDR3 loop spans 16 amino acids. This receptor was taken from a woman aged 18-30 years in good health and CMV-seropositive. V and J are TRBV5-6 and TRBJ2-4; D is possibly TRBD1 (5 bases). The sample consisted of PBMCs. CDR3 nucleotide sequence: TGTGCCAGCAGCTTCTCCAGGGTATTGGTCAAAAACATTCAGTACTTC. This translates into CASSFSRVLVKNIQYF.